This is a list of T cell receptor beta chains from one sample in a study of T cells in Graves' hyperthyroidism and ophthalmopathy. From the multiplex PCR reads, TCRdb called clonotypes with MiXCR, one entry per CDR3 protein. The data hold fewer than 300,000 distinct CDR3 sequences, with less than 30% observed a single time. Material: blood. Receptors originate from a man aged 35 to 55 with Graves' hyperthyroidism that later progressed to Graves' ophthalmopathy. Both conserved end residues are part of each CDR3. Fields, in order: V gene, D gene, J gene, clone size, CDR3 protein, CDR3 DNA. A D gene is named only where the DNA matches it firmly. Some rows mark clone size as missing; the rest say once, few, many or name a class of expanded clone.

V gene: TRBV12-3/TRBV12-4; D gene: .; J gene: TRBJ2-5; clone size: many; CDR3 protein: CASLLLGQAGQETQYF; CDR3 DNA: TGTGCCAGCTTACTCTTGGGCCAGGCGGGGCAAGAGACCCAGTACTTC
V gene: TRBV4-1; D gene: TRBD1; J gene: TRBJ1-2; clone size: many; CDR3 protein: CASSQAVLRGPVYGYTF; CDR3 DNA: TGCGCCAGCAGCCAAGCGGTTCTCAGGGGGCCTGTCTATGGCTACACCTTC
V gene: TRBV6-5; D gene: .; J gene: TRBJ1-2; clone size: many; CDR3 protein: CARILQAPGLGYTF; CDR3 DNA: TGTGCCAGAATTTTACAGGCACCGGGACTTGGCTACACCTTC
V gene: TRBV20-1; D gene: TRBD1; J gene: TRBJ2-4; clone size: few; CDR3 protein: CSARDRNQAKNIQYF; CDR3 DNA: TGCAGTGCTAGGGACAGGAACCAAGCCAAAAACATTCAGTACTTC
V gene: TRBV24-1; D gene: TRBD1; J gene: TRBJ2-2; clone size: many; CDR3 protein: CATSDLAGTGLNTRELFF; CDR3 DNA: TGTGCCACCAGTGATTTGGCGGGGACAGGGTTGAACACCAGGGAGCTGTTTTTT
V gene: TRBV24-1; D gene: .; J gene: TRBJ1-5; clone size: many; CDR3 protein: CATSDADRYQPQHF; CDR3 DNA: TGTGCCACCAGTGATGCCGACAGATATCAGCCCCAGCATTTT
V gene: TRBV2; D gene: TRBD1; J gene: TRBJ2-4; clone size: .; CDR3 protein: CASSGSGGTTKNIQYF; CDR3 DNA: TGTGCCAGCAGTGGATCAGGGGGAACCACCAAAAACATTCAGTACTTC
V gene: TRBV6-2/TRBV6-3; D gene: TRBD1; J gene: TRBJ2-2; clone size: .; CDR3 protein: CASSEGQGTEGELFF; CDR3 DNA: TGTGCCAGCAGCGAAGGACAGGGGACCGAGGGGGAGCTGTTTTTT
V gene: TRBV20-1; D gene: TRBD1; J gene: TRBJ1-6; clone size: many; CDR3 protein: CSARITGAGNSPLHF; CDR3 DNA: TGCAGTGCTAGAATCACAGGGGCTGGAAATTCACCCCTCCACTTT
V gene: TRBV28; D gene: .; J gene: TRBJ2-4; clone size: many; CDR3 protein: CASSLGPLRLAKNIQYF; CDR3 DNA: TGTGCCAGTAGCCTGGGACCCCTGAGACTAGCCAAAAACATTCAGTACTTC
V gene: TRBV6-5; D gene: .; J gene: TRBJ2-5; clone size: .; CDR3 protein: CASSYNRWRTQYF; CDR3 DNA: TGTGCCAGCAGTTACAACAGGTGGAGGACCCAGTACTTC
V gene: TRBV6-4; D gene: TRBD1; J gene: TRBJ2-7; clone size: many; CDR3 protein: CASSDPGQGLSYEQYF; CDR3 DNA: TGTGCCAGCAGTGACCCGGGACAGGGCCTCTCCTACGAGCAGTACTTC
V gene: TRBV15; D gene: TRBD1; J gene: TRBJ2-7; clone size: many; CDR3 protein: CATSSRQGTNLREQYF; CDR3 DNA: TGTGCCACCAGCAGTAGACAGGGGACGAACCTACGTGAGCAGTACTTC
V gene: TRBV10-3; D gene: TRBD1; J gene: TRBJ2-7; clone size: many; CDR3 protein: CAARTGNSEQYF; CDR3 DNA: TGTGCCGCAAGGACAGGTAATAGCGAGCAGTACTTC
V gene: TRBV5-1; D gene: TRBD1; J gene: TRBJ2-5; clone size: many; CDR3 protein: CASSQSGGEETQYF; CDR3 DNA: TGCGCCAGCAGCCAATCAGGGGGAGAGGAGACCCAGTACTTC
V gene: TRBV12-5; D gene: TRBD1; J gene: TRBJ2-5; clone size: .; CDR3 protein: CASGPTGGQETQYF; CDR3 DNA: TGTGCTAGTGGTCCGACAGGGGGCCAAGAGACCCAGTACTTC
V gene: TRBV19; D gene: .; J gene: TRBJ1-2; clone size: many; CDR3 protein: CASSIMGVDGYTF; CDR3 DNA: TGTGCCAGTAGTATCATGGGAGTGGACGGCTACACCTTC
V gene: TRBV6-5; D gene: TRBD1; J gene: TRBJ2-7; clone size: many; CDR3 protein: CASTKPRTGGSYEQYF; CDR3 DNA: TGTGCCAGCACCAAACCGAGGACAGGGGGGTCCTACGAGCAGTACTTC
V gene: TRBV6-2/TRBV6-3; D gene: .; J gene: TRBJ2-5; clone size: many; CDR3 protein: CASSPRLGGETQYF; CDR3 DNA: TGTGCCAGCAGTCCCCGGTTGGGGGGCGAGACCCAGTACTTC
V gene: TRBV6-1; D gene: .; J gene: TRBJ1-5; clone size: .; CDR3 protein: CASTQKSRTPNQPQHF; CDR3 DNA: TGTGCCAGCACCCAGAAGTCCAGGACACCCAATCAGCCCCAGCATTTT
V gene: TRBV15; D gene: .; J gene: TRBJ1-3; clone size: many; CDR3 protein: CATSRDMDTIYF; CDR3 DNA: TGTGCCACCAGCAGAGATATGGACACCATATATTTT
V gene: TRBV6-2/TRBV6-3; D gene: TRBD1; J gene: TRBJ1-2; clone size: .; CDR3 protein: CASSPGQNNYGYTF; CDR3 DNA: TGTGCCAGCAGTCCGGGACAGAATAACTATGGCTACACCTTC
V gene: TRBV27; D gene: .; J gene: TRBJ1-1; clone size: many; CDR3 protein: CASSRIGTRTNTEAFF; CDR3 DNA: TGTGCCAGCAGTCGAATAGGGACACGAACGAACACTGAAGCTTTCTTT
V gene: TRBV6-5; D gene: TRBD1; J gene: TRBJ2-5; clone size: many; CDR3 protein: CASSYSRGQGNLETQYF; CDR3 DNA: TGTGCCAGCAGTTACTCGAGGGGACAGGGTAACCTGGAGACCCAGTACTTC
V gene: TRBV28; D gene: TRBD2; J gene: TRBJ2-5; clone size: .; CDR3 protein: CAWGGRKTQYF; CDR3 DNA: TGTGCCTGGGGGGGGAGGAAGACCCAGTACTTC
V gene: TRBV6-2/TRBV6-3; D gene: .; J gene: TRBJ2-2; clone size: once; CDR3 protein: CASSSAPNTGELFF; CDR3 DNA: TGTGCCAGCAGCTCTGCCCCCAACACCGGGGAGCTGTTTTTT
V gene: TRBV20-1; D gene: TRBD2; J gene: TRBJ2-5; clone size: many; CDR3 protein: CSASRGESQETQYF; CDR3 DNA: TGCAGTGCCAGCCGGGGGGAGTCCCAAGAGACCCAGTACTTC
V gene: TRBV4-1; D gene: .; J gene: TRBJ2-7; clone size: .; CDR3 protein: CASSQQAGTYEQYF; CDR3 DNA: TGCGCCAGCTCCCAACAGGCGGGAACTTACGAGCAGTACTTC
V gene: TRBV5-1; D gene: .; J gene: TRBJ2-7; clone size: many; CDR3 protein: CASSLYRGAEQYF; CDR3 DNA: TGCGCCAGCAGCTTGTATCGTGGGGCCGAGCAGTACTTC
V gene: TRBV29-1; D gene: TRBD1; J gene: TRBJ2-7; clone size: .; CDR3 protein: CSARQGDYEQYF; CDR3 DNA: TGCAGCGCCCGACAGGGAGACTACGAGCAGTACTTC
V gene: TRBV12-3/TRBV12-4; D gene: .; J gene: TRBJ2-5; clone size: many; CDR3 protein: CASSPTWETQYF; CDR3 DNA: TGTGCCAGCAGTCCAACATGGGAGACCCAGTACTTC
V gene: TRBV5-1; D gene: .; J gene: TRBJ1-1; clone size: many; CDR3 protein: CASRSGRGEAFF; CDR3 DNA: TGCGCCAGCAGGAGTGGCAGGGGTGAAGCTTTCTTT
V gene: TRBV27; D gene: .; J gene: TRBJ1-1; clone size: many; CDR3 protein: CASSLFQRNTEAFF; CDR3 DNA: TGTGCCAGCAGTCTATTCCAGAGAAACACTGAAGCTTTCTTT
V gene: TRBV24-1; D gene: .; J gene: TRBJ2-2; clone size: many; CDR3 protein: CATSDWGFDTGELFF; CDR3 DNA: TGTGCCACCAGTGATTGGGGCTTTGACACCGGGGAGCTGTTTTTT
V gene: TRBV5-1; D gene: TRBD2; J gene: TRBJ2-7; clone size: many; CDR3 protein: CASSHGLAGAYEQYF; CDR3 DNA: TGCGCCAGCAGCCACGGACTAGCGGGAGCATACGAGCAGTACTTC
V gene: TRBV12-3/TRBV12-4; D gene: TRBD1; J gene: TRBJ2-7; clone size: .; CDR3 protein: CASSITGGEQYF; CDR3 DNA: TGTGCCAGCAGTATAACAGGGGGGGAGCAGTACTTC
V gene: TRBV6-1; D gene: TRBD2; J gene: TRBJ2-7; clone size: .; CDR3 protein: CASNLERGSSYEQYF; CDR3 DNA: TGTGCCAGTAACCTCGAGCGGGGGAGCTCCTACGAGCAGTACTTC
V gene: TRBV29-1; D gene: .; J gene: TRBJ1-1; clone size: many; CDR3 protein: CSVGDPRHRESEAFF; CDR3 DNA: TGCAGCGTTGGAGATCCCAGACATCGCGAAAGCGAAGCTTTCTTT
V gene: TRBV28; D gene: .; J gene: TRBJ2-7; clone size: .; CDR3 protein: CASRIAGDEQYF; CDR3 DNA: TGTGCCAGCAGAATAGCAGGGGACGAGCAGTACTTC
V gene: TRBV29-1; D gene: TRBD1; J gene: TRBJ1-2; clone size: many; CDR3 protein: CSAGTGPNYGYTF; CDR3 DNA: TGCAGCGCAGGGACAGGGCCTAACTATGGCTACACCTTC
V gene: TRBV6-1; D gene: .; J gene: TRBJ2-2; clone size: .; CDR3 protein: CASKPRMNTGELFF; CDR3 DNA: TGTGCCAGCAAACCGAGGATGAACACCGGGGAGCTGTTTTTT
V gene: TRBV6-5; D gene: .; J gene: TRBJ2-5; clone size: many; CDR3 protein: CASSYGTGETQYF; CDR3 DNA: TGTGCCAGCAGTTACGGGACGGGTGAGACCCAGTACTTC
V gene: TRBV29-1; D gene: TRBD2; J gene: TRBJ2-7; clone size: .; CDR3 protein: CSVSGASGSSYEQYF; CDR3 DNA: TGCAGCGTTTCCGGGGCTAGCGGTTCCTCCTACGAGCAGTACTTC
V gene: TRBV19; D gene: .; J gene: TRBJ2-7; clone size: .; CDR3 protein: CASSTTRGINEQYF; CDR3 DNA: TGTGCCAGTAGTACAACCCGGGGGATCAACGAGCAGTACTTC
V gene: TRBV28; D gene: .; J gene: TRBJ2-7; clone size: many; CDR3 protein: CASSPYPSPYEQYF; CDR3 DNA: TGTGCCAGCAGCCCATATCCCTCACCCTACGAGCAGTACTTC